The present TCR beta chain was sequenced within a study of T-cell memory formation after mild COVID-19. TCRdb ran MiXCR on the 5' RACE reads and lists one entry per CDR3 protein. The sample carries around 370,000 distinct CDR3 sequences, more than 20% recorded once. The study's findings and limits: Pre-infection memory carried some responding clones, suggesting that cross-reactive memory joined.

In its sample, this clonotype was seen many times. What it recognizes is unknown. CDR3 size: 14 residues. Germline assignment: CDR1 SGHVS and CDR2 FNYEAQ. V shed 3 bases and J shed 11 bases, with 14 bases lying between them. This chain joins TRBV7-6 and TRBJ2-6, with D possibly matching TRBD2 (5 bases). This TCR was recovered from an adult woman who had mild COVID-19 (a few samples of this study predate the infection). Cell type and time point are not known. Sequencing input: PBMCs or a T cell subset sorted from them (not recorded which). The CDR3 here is CASSFLLGSDVLTF. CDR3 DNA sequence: TGTGCCAGCAGCTTTTTATTGGGTAGCGACGTCCTGACTTTC.